This record concerns one T cell receptor beta chain sequence. Germline V gene data show CDR1 as SGDLS and CDR2 as YYNGEE. The CDR3 has 11 amino acids. V was clipped by 3 bases and J by 8 bases, with 8 bases between them. Sequenced by immunoSEQ multiplex PCR; TCRdb stores in-frame clones only, minus some. The sample yields approximately 200,000 clones, about 86% seen once. Each participant's cohort was designated according to participant-reported clinical history. This sample stems from a study of blood T cell repertoires in COVID-19. About the study: From T cells, B-cell-depleted T cells, or PBMCs came the material, which was cDNA or gDNA.

Sequenced input: PBMCs or T cells enriched from blood (not recorded which). The origin of this receptor is a woman aged 40 to 55 with acute COVID-19. The chain links TRBV9 to TRBJ1-2; D gene ambiguous. In DNA, the CDR3 is TGTGCCAGCAGCGGCATGGGCGGCTACACCTTC. Protein product: CASSGMGGYTF.